The present T cell receptor beta chain was sequenced within a study of PD-1 blockade in classical Hodgkin lymphoma. Regarding the study as a whole: Reported baseline diversity: healthy donors highest, relapsed/refractory patients lowest.

Stated time point: newly diagnosed, previously untreated cHL patient sample. Out of thawed PBMCs, magnetic negative selection purified CD4+ T cells. Serving as comparison were PBMCs from newly diagnosed, untreated classical Hodgkin lymphoma, which were sequenced alongside the relapsed/refractory trial patients. A note on this clone: As yet, its antigen is unknown.

Here immunoSEQ multiplex PCR was the method, and the copy in TCRdb shows in-frame clones only, minus some. The sample carries tens of thousands of clones, approximately 88% recorded once. Per germline, CDR1 SGDLS and CDR2 YYNGEE. The CDR3 is 14 amino acids. The germline V and J ends were trimmed by 5 bases and 4 bases, with 12 bases remaining between them. The clonotype comes from a human donor with classical Hodgkin lymphoma. The sample taken for sequencing was CD4+ T cells from blood. This chain joins TRBV9 and TRBJ2-2; possibly TRBD2 for D (5 bases). The CDR3 nucleotides read TGTGCCAGCAGTCCGTGGGAGTCCACCGGGGAGCTGTTTTTT. Translating it yields CASSPWESTGELFF.